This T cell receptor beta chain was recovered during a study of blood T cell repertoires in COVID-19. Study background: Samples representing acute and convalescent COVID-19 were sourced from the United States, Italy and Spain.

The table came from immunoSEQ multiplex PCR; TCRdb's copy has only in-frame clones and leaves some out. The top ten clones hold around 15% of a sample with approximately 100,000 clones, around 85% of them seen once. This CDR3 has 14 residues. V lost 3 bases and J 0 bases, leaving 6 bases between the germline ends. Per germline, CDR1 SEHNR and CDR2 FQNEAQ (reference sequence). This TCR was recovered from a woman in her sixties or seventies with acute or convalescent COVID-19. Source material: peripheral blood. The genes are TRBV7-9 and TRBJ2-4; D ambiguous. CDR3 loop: CASSFGGAKNIQYF. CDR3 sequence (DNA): TGTGCCAGCAGCTTCGGTGGAGCCAAAAACATTCAGTACTTC.